This TCR beta chain originates from a study of spatial heterogeneity in lung cancer. Single TCR cDNA molecules each had their own unique molecular identifier. TCRdb re-called the 5' RACE reads through MiXCR, storing one row per CDR3 protein. The sample has 110,000 or so distinct CDR3 sequences, under 14% seen once; the top ten hold roughly 24%. Time point in this sample: blood at routine non-recurrence follow-up after resection. Germline CDR1 is SSHAT and CDR2 is FNYEAQ (reference sequence). The CDR3 is 22 residues long. V shed 6 bases, J shed 2 bases, and the junction held 22 bases outside the gene matches.

This TCR derives from a female donor with early-stage non-small cell lung cancer. J is TRBJ2-3 and V is TRBV7-7; 14 nucleotides match TRBD2. The specimen comprised PBMCs, sampled at follow-up. The CDR3 bases are TGTGCCAGCAGTCGAGCCCCTCCGAGCGGACTAGCGGGAGGCCATCCCACAGATACGCAGTATTTT. It is translated as CASSRAPPSGLAGGHPTDTQYF.